This section outlines one T cell receptor (beta chain) sequence together with its context. Its specificity is not known. This sample stems from a study of OX40 agonist ivuxolimab in advanced cancers. The study, taken as a whole, reports: CD4+ and CD8+ T cells in blood underwent clonal expansion by week 6 at 0.1 to 3.0 mg/kg. In CD8+ T cells, expanded clones were on average more numerous than in CD4+.

Repertoires were generated with immunoSEQ multiplex PCR, while TCRdb's copy carries only in-frame clones and drops some. The table shows over 60,000 clones, with 80% to 85% occurring only once. This CDR3 region has 16 residues. Germline CDR1 and CDR2: SGHRS and YFSETQ. V was clipped by 3 bases and J by 5 bases; unmatched bases: 4. This receptor was identified in an adult with an advanced solid tumor such as melanoma, head and neck, liver or kidney cancer. The sample was CD4+ or CD8+ T cells sorted from blood, taken in a trial of the OX40 agonist ivuxolimab. This rearrangement joins TRBV5-1 to TRBJ2-5; 16 bases agree with TRBD2. The CDR3 nucleotides read TGCGCCAGCAGCTCGGGACTAGCGGGGGGGACGGAGACCCAGTACTTC. Encoded protein: CASSSGLAGGTETQYF. Complete variable domain (other parts from reference TRBV5-1 and TRBJ2-5): KAGVTQTPRYLIKTRGQQVTLSCSPISGHRSVSWYQQTPGQGLQFLFEYFSETQRNKGNFPGRFSGRQFSNSRSEMNVSTLELGDSALYLCASSSGLAGGTETQYFGPGTRLLVL.